The source of this TCR beta chain is a study of blood T cell repertoires in COVID-19. Data came from immunoSEQ multiplex PCR; TCRdb stores just in-frame clones and leaves some out. The sample has about 75,000 clones; 80% to 90% are singletons. The CDR3 loop spans 15 amino acids. CDR1 MNHEY and CDR2 SMNVEV come from the germline V gene (reference sequence). Losses at the gene ends were 4 bases for V and 4 bases for J; bases not matched to a gene: 9. This sequence originates from a woman aged 45-65 years with acute or convalescent COVID-19. This chain joins TRBV27 and TRBJ1-2; 7 bases line up with TRBD1. Sample: peripheral blood. The CDR3 region has the DNA TGTGCCAGCAGTTCCGACAGGGCCCTCTCCTATGGCTACACCTTC. Amino acids: CASSSDRALSYGYTF.